The 14 T cell receptor beta chains below come from one sample, sequenced in a study. TCRdb re-called the RT-PCR reads with MiXCR, one entry per CDR3 protein. Here the sample spans fewer than 800,000 distinct CDR3 sequences, around 14% being singletons. The specimen sequenced was memory CD4+ T cells from blood. All receptors derive from a female donor in good health, serving as a healthy control.

This clonotype appeared many times. This rearrangement joins TRBV29-1 to TRBJ2-4; either TRBD1 or TRBD2 may supply D (5 bases each). With 3 bases removed from V and 8 bases from J, the gap between germline ends came to 14 bases. The CDR3 has 13 amino acids. Germline V gives CDR1 SQVTM, CDR2 ANQGSEA. This chain's CDR3 is CSVERGAGDIQYF. The CDR3 region has the DNA TGCAGCGTTGAGAGGGGCGCTGGGGACATTCAGTACTTC.

This clonotype was counted only a few times. The V and J genes are TRBV6-1 and TRBJ1-2; D is unclear. The CDR3 spans 15 residues. Germline CDR1 is MNHNS and CDR2 is SASEGT. V gave up 1 base and J gave up 0 bases, with 9 bases separating them. The CDR3 is CASSEGSVANYGYTF. The CDR3, as DNA: TGTGCCAGCAGTGAAGGGTCAGTAGCTAACTATGGCTACACCTTC.

This clonotype was counted many times. V and J are TRBV20-1 and TRBJ2-3; the D is unclear. Germline V CDR1 and CDR2: DFQATT, SNEGSKA (reference sequence). V was trimmed by 5 bases and J by 0 bases, leaving 12 bases between them. This CDR3 has 14 residues. The CDR3 coding sequence is TGCAGTGCTTCCCACCATACCAGCACAGATACGCAGTATTTT. This codes for CSASHHTSTDTQYF.

This clonotype turned up a few times. The chain uses TRBV28 and TRBJ1-4; no clear D. Between the trimmed V and J ends, which lost 7 bases and 8 bases, there was a span of 20 bases. Germline V gene sequence: CDR1 MDHEN, CDR2 SYDVKM. The CDR3 spans 15 residues. CDR3 loop: CASTNLGQVEEKLFF. For the CDR3, the DNA is TGTGCCAGCACTAATTTGGGCCAGGTTGAGGAAAAACTGTTTTTT.

The rearrangement links TRBV5-1 to TRBJ2-1; possible D gene TRBD2, 6 bases. The V gene's germline CDR1 is SGHRS and CDR2 YFSETQ. The CDR3 loop spans 16 amino acids. V lost 4 bases to trimming and J lost 2 bases, with 16 bases between them. CDR3 sequence (DNA): TGCGCCAGCAGCAGGTTAGCGGCTAAGACCTACAATGAGCAGTTCTTC. As protein: CASSRLAAKTYNEQFF.

In this sample, this clonotype turned up many times. The chain carries TRBV12-3 or TRBV12-4 and TRBJ2-3; TRBD2 aligns across 11 bases. CDR3 size: 16 residues. The ends lost 5 bases at V and 0 bases at J; junction bases unmatched: 4. For the CDR3, the DNA is TGTGCCAGCAGTCCCCGACTAGCGGGGAGCACAGATACGCAGTATTTT. Translated: CASSPRLAGSTDTQYF.

This clonotype was seen only a few times. This chain uses TRBV7-2 with TRBJ1-2; possibly TRBD1 for D (6 bases). V lost 3 bases, J lost 5 bases, and 16 bases lay in between. This CDR3 region has 15 residues. Germline CDR1 SGHTA, CDR2 FQGNSA. In DNA, the CDR3 is TGTGCCAGCAGCTTGGCTCCGGGACACGTATATGGCTACACCTTC. Amino acids: CASSLAPGHVYGYTF.

This clonotype was picked up a small number of times. V gene TRBV20-1 combines with J gene TRBJ2-1, with 8 positions matching TRBD2. This CDR3 is built from 17 residues. Germline loops: CDR1 DFQATT, CDR2 SNEGSKA (reference sequence). V gave up 0 bases and J gave up 2 bases; unmatched junction bases: 9. As DNA, the CDR3 is TGCAGTGCTAGAGAGGGGCCCGGGGGGGCGACCTACAATGAGCAGTTCTTC. This encodes CSAREGPGGATYNEQFF.

This clonotype was detected a few times. V usage is TRBV6-5 and J usage is TRBJ1-1; D unresolved. CDR3 size: 14 residues. Deletions cut 2 bases from V and 3 bases from J, with 10 bases between. In germline, CDR1 is MNHEY, CDR2 SVGAGI. The CDR3 protein is CASSYLTSDTEAFF. Written as DNA, the CDR3 is TGTGCCAGCAGTTACCTCACTTCGGACACTGAAGCTTTCTTT.

This clonotype was counted between two and nine times. The rearrangement uses TRBV6-5 and TRBJ2-2; D is undetermined. This CDR3 spans 16 amino acids. In germline, CDR1 is MNHEY, CDR2 SVGAGI. V gave up 0 bases and J gave up 2 bases, with 10 bases separating them. This CDR3 reads CASSYSYETNTGELFF. The CDR3 coding sequence is TGTGCCAGCAGTTACTCGTATGAGACCAACACCGGGGAGCTGTTTTTT.

This clonotype was counted only a few times. The chain is built from TRBV20-1 and TRBJ2-7; D is uncertain. CDR3 size: 12 residues. Germline CDR1 and CDR2: DFQATT and SNEGSKA (reference sequence). Trimming left V 5 bases short and J 1 base short, with 9 bases between. The CDR3 region is CSAPGRSYEQYF. CDR3 nucleotide sequence: TGCAGTGCTCCCGGGCGGTCCTACGAGCAGTACTTC.

The chain uses TRBV5-1 and TRBJ2-7; 10 bases match TRBD2. V was clipped by 0 bases and J by 6 bases; unmatched bases: 12. Germline CDR1 reads SGHRS; CDR2 reads YFSETQ. CDR3 size: 17 residues. CDR3 sequence: CASSLVSGRVNGGEQYF. CDR3 coding DNA: TGCGCCAGCAGCTTGGTCAGCGGGAGGGTTAATGGGGGCGAGCAGTACTTC.

This clonotype was recorded at least ten times. J is TRBJ2-3 and V is TRBV29-1, with D unclear. The CDR3 is 11 residues long. Trimming pared 5 bases from V and 1 base from J, leaving 4 bases between. Germline V CDR1 and CDR2: SQVTM, ANQGSEA. CDR3 nucleotides: TGCAGCGTTAGCGGCACAGATACGCAGTATTTT. Its translation: CSVSGTDTQYF.

This clonotype has more than one count but fewer than ten. The rearrangement uses TRBV20-1 and TRBJ2-1; D possibly corresponds to TRBD1 (5 bases). V lost 3 bases, J lost 11 bases, and 17 bases lay in between. The CDR3 sequence is 13 residues long. CDR1 DFQATT and CDR2 SNEGSKA come from the germline V gene (reference sequence). CDR3 residues: CSASGRVAEKQFF. The CDR3 DNA reads as TGCAGTGCTAGTGGCAGGGTTGCTGAAAAGCAGTTCTTC.